The next 11 T cell receptor beta chains were all read from a single sample in a study of beta chain features in type 1 diabetes. Reverse transcribing all isolated RNA meant expressed TCRB transcripts were sequenced. Profiled with immunoSEQ multiplex PCR; TCRdb holds only in-frame clones, not every one. This table holds approximately 170,000 clones, 6% to 9% found once. These receptors have no identified antigens. Overall study results and limits: Within each of all four CD4+ subsets, Type 1 diabetes patients had TCRB CDR3s that were moderately but significantly shorter.

Input material: central memory CD4+ T cells from blood. The receptors come from a man aged 18 to 35 with type 1 diabetes.

This chain links TRBV19 with TRBJ1-5; TRBD1 aligns across 9 bases. Germline lookup yields CDR1 LNHDA and CDR2 SQIVND (reference sequence). This CDR3 has 19 amino acids. The V and J ends lost 10 bases and 0 bases, in that order; junction bases with no gene match: 19. CDR3 region: CATQPRDREGSASNQPQHF. The CDR3 coding sequence is TGTGCCACCCAACCCCGGGACAGGGAAGGGTCTGCTAGCAATCAGCCCCAGCATTTT.

In this sample, this clone turned up a few times. The chain recombines TRBV2 with TRBJ1-2; possibly TRBD1 for D (5 bases). Germline CDR1 is SNHLY and CDR2 is FYNNEI. V shed 4 bases and J shed 6 bases, with 12 bases lying between them. The CDR3 is 13 amino acids. CDR3 in amino acids: CASSVGAGNGYTF. The CDR3 coding sequence is TGTGCCAGCAGTGTTGGGGCGGGGAATGGCTACACCTTC.

This chain joins TRBV10-3 and TRBJ2-7, with unresolved D. V shed 3 bases and J shed 2 bases, with 8 bases lying between them. Per the germline V gene, CDR1 is ENHRY and CDR2 is SYGVKD. This CDR3 has 13 residues. The CDR3 coding sequence is TGTGCCATCAGTGATTCCCAGACCTACGAGCAGTACTTC. Translated, it gives CAISDSQTYEQYF.

This clone appeared a few times. The chain carries TRBV5-6 and TRBJ2-5; a possible D gene is TRBD1 (6 bases). CDR3 length: 14 amino acids. Between the trimmed V and J ends, which lost 3 bases and 1 base, there was a span of 10 bases. The germline V gene encodes CDR1 SGHDT and CDR2 YYEEEE. The CDR3 spells CASSSQGSQETQYF. The CDR3 DNA reads TGTGCCAGCAGCTCACAGGGTTCCCAAGAGACCCAGTACTTC.

This chain connects TRBV5-6 to TRBJ2-5; D is uncertain. The germline CDR1 and CDR2 sequences are SGHDT and YYEEEE. Trimming left V 2 bases short and J 3 bases short, with 5 bases between. CDR3 size: 12 residues. This chain's CDR3 is CASSFSKETQYF. The CDR3 DNA is TGTGCCAGCAGCTTTTCCAAAGAGACCCAGTACTTC.

J is TRBJ1-2 and V is TRBV29-1; 10 nucleotides match TRBD1. CDR3 length: 15 amino acids. The V gene end was trimmed by 0 bases and the J gene end by 8 bases; junction bases not matched to a gene: 9. CDR1 SQVTM and CDR2 ANQGSEA come from the germline V gene. The CDR3 nucleotides are TGCAGCGTTGAAGATTTGGGACAGGGGCGGGGAGGCTACACCTTC. It codes for CSVEDLGQGRGGYTF.

This CDR3 reads CASSPPPPGNEQFF. In nucleotides, the CDR3 is TGTGCCAGCAGCCCTCCCCCACCGGGAAATGAGCAGTTCTTC. The chain employs TRBV5-4 and TRBJ2-1; D possibly corresponds to TRBD2 (5 bases). Germline assignment: CDR1 SGHNT and CDR2 YYREEE (reference sequence). Trimming took 4 bases from V and 7 from J, leaving 15 bases between them. CDR3 length: 14 amino acids.

The J gene is TRBJ1-1, the V gene TRBV19, with TRBD1 matching 7 bases. Germline values: CDR1 LNHDA, CDR2 SQIVND (reference sequence). The ends lost 4 bases at V and 0 bases at J; junction bases unmatched: 5. This CDR3 region has 15 residues. The CDR3 loop reads CASSKRDSLNTEAFF. As DNA, the CDR3 is TGTGCCAGTAGTAAAAGGGACAGTTTGAACACTGAAGCTTTCTTT. The entire variable domain, with the rest obtained from reference TRBV19 and TRBJ1-1, is as follows: DGGITQSPKYLFRKEGQNVTLSCEQNLNHDAMYWYRQDPGQGLRLIYYSQIVNDFQKGDIAEGYSVSREKKESFPLTVTSAQKNPTAFYLCASSKRDSLNTEAFFGQGTRLTVV.

This clone has just a few counts. The J gene is TRBJ1-4, the V gene TRBV4-3; possible D gene TRBD1, 6 bases. Germline values: CDR1 LGHNA, CDR2 YSLEER. This CDR3 region has 19 residues. Trimming removed 2 bases from V and 8 bases from J, with 27 bases in between. The CDR3 coding sequence is TGCGCCAGCAGCCAAAACCCGACCGGGACACAAACCCTATGGGAAAAACTGTTTTTT. Amino acid sequence: CASSQNPTGTQTLWEKLFF.

This clone showed up many times. CDR3 sequence reads: CASSVRMRETQYF. The CDR3, as DNA: TGCGCCAGCAGCGTGAGGATGCGGGAGACCCAGTACTTC. The chain has TRBV5-1 and TRBJ2-5; D uncertain. Trimming removed 4 bases from V and 5 bases from J, with 12 bases in between. CDR3 length: 13 amino acids. Germline lookup yields CDR1 SGHRS and CDR2 YFSETQ.

This clone was found a few times. This rearrangement joins TRBV11-2 to TRBJ2-2, with 7 bases fitting TRBD1. Per germline, CDR1 SGHAT and CDR2 FQNNGV. The CDR3 has 15 amino acids. With 1 base clipped from V and 8 bases from J, the junction kept 7 bases outside the gene matches. CDR3 sequence: CASSLAGTVTGELFF. CDR3 DNA: TGTGCCAGCAGCTTAGCCGGGACAGTAACGGGGGAGCTGTTTTTT.